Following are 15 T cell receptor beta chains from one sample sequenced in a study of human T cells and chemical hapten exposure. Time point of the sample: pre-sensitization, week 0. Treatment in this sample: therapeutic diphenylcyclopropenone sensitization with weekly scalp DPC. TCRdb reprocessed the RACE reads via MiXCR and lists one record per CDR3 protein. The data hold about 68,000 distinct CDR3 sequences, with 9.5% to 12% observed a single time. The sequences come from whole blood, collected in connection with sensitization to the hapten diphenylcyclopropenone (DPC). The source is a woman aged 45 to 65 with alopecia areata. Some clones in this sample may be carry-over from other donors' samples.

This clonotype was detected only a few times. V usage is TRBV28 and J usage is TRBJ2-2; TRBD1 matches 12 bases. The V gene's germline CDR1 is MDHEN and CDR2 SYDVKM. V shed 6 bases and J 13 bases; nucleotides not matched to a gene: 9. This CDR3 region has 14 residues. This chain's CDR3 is CASSRDRGRRGLFF. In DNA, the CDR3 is TGTGCCAGCAGCCGGGACAGGGGGCGCCGCGGGCTGTTTTTT.

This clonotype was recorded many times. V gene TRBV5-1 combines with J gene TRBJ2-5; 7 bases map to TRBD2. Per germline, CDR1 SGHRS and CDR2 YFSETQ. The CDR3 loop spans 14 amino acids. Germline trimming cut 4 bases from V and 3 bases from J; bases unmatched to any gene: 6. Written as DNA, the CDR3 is TGCGCCAGCAGCAGGGGACTAACGGAAGAGACCCAGTACTTC. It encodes CASSRGLTEETQYF.

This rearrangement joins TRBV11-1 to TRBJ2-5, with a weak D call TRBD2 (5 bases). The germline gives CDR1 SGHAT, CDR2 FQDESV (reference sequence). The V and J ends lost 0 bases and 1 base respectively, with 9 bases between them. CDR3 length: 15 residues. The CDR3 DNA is TGTGCCAGCAGCTTAGCGGCCGGGGTCCAAGAGACCCAGTACTTC. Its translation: CASSLAAGVQETQYF.

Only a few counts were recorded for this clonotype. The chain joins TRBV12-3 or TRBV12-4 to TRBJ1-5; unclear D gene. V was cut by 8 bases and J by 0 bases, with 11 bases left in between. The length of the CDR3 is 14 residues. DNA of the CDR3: TGTGCCAGCGCGGAGGAGTATAGCAATCAGCCCCAGCATTTT. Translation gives CASAEEYSNQPQHF.

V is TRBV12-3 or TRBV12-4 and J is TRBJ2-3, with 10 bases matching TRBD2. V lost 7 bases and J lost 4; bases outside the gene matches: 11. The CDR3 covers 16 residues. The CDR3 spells CASITNRGLAADTQYF. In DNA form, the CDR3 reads TGTGCCAGCATCACCAACCGCGGACTAGCGGCAGATACGCAGTATTTT.

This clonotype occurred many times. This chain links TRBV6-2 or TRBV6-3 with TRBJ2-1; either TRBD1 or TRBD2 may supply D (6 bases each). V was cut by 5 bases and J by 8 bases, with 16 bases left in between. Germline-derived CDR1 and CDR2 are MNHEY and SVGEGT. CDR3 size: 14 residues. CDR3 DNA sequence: TGTGCCAGCAGTAGGGGGGTTAGCGGCTATGAGCAGTTCTTC. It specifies CASSRGVSGYEQFF.

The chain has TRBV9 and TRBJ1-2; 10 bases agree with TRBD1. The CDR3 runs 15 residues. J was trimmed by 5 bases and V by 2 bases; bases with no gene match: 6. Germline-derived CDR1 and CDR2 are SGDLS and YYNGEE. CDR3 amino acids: CASSVYDRGLYGYTF. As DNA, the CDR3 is TGTGCCAGCAGCGTTTACGACAGGGGGCTTTATGGCTACACCTTC.

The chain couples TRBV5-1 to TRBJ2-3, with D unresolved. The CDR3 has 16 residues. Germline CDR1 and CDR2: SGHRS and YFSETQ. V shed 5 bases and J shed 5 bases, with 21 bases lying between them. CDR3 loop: CASRREKGPGVDTQYF. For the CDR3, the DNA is TGCGCCAGCAGACGCGAAAAAGGACCCGGCGTAGATACGCAGTATTTT.

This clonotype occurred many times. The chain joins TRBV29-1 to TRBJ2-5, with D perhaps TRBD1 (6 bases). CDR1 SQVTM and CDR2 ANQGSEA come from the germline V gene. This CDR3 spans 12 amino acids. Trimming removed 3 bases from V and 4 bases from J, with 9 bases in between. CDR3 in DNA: TGCAGCGTTGACTGGACAGCAGAGACCCAGTACTTC. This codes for CSVDWTAETQYF.

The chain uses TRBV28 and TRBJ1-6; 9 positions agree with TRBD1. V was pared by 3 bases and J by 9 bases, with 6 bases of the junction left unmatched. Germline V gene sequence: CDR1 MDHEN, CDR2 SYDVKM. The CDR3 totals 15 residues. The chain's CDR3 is CASSFQDRGGSPLHF. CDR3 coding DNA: TGTGCCAGCAGTTTTCAGGACAGGGGAGGTTCACCCCTCCACTTT.

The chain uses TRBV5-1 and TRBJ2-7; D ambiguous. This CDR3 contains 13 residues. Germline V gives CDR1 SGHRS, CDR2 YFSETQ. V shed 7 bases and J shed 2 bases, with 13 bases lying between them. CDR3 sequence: CASSVTYTYEQYF. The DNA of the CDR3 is TGCGCCAGCTCAGTGACCTATACCTACGAGCAGTACTTC.

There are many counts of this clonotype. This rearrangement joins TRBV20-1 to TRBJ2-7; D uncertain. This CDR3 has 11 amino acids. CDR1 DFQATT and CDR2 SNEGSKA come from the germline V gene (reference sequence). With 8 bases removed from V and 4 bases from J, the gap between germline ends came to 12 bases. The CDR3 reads CSYLSMYEQYF. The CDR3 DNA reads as TGCAGTTATCTTAGTATGTACGAGCAGTACTTC.

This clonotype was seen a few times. As DNA, the CDR3 is TGTGCCAGCAGTTTCCGCCCCTCAGATACGCAGTATTTT. Translated, it gives CASSFRPSDTQYF. The rearrangement uses TRBV6-2 or TRBV6-3 and TRBJ2-3; unclear D gene. V was trimmed by 4 bases and J by 4 bases, leaving 9 bases between them. Germline values: CDR1 MNHEY, CDR2 SVGEGT. The CDR3 covers 13 residues.

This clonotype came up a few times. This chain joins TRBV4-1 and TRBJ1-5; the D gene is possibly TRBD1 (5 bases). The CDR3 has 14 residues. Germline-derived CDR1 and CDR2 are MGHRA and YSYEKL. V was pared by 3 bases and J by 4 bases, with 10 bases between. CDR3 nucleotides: TGCGCCAGCAGCCAGAGCCAGGGAAATCAGCCCCAGCATTTT. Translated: CASSQSQGNQPQHF.

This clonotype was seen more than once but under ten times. This CDR3 reads CASSLPDGRNNYGYTF. Written as DNA, the CDR3 is TGTGCCAGCAGCTTACCGGACGGGAGAAATAACTATGGCTACACCTTC. The chain links TRBV5-6 to TRBJ1-2; D unclear. The V end lost 2 bases, the J end lost 1 base, and 15 bases lay between the germline ends. This CDR3 is 16 amino acids long. Germline CDR1 reads SGHDT; CDR2 reads YYEEEE.